Sequencing of this T cell receptor beta chain was carried out in a study of blood T cell repertoires in COVID-19. Study processing details: Nucleated cell number was recorded as an estimate derived from reference gene primer amplification. Assay: immunoSEQ multiplex PCR; the TCRdb copy retains only in-frame clones and omits some. That table is the source of V, J and clone size, and D and trimming were worked out from the DNA. The sample lists 97,000 or so clones, 84% occurring once. Per germline, CDR1 SGHTA and CDR2 FQGNSA. The CDR3 covers 19 residues. After removal of 0 bases from V and 3 bases from J, the junction contained 7 bases not matched to a gene.

This sequence was found in a man aged 40-50 years with active or convalescent COVID-19. This chain joins TRBV7-2 and TRBJ2-1, with 14 nucleotides matching TRBD2. The material sequenced was peripheral blood. The CDR3 sequence is CASSLAPGLAGAGYNEQFF. Written as DNA, the CDR3 is TGTGCCAGCAGCTTAGCCCCGGGACTAGCGGGGGCCGGCTACAATGAGCAGTTCTTC. Looking up the rest from reference TRBV7-2 and TRBJ2-1 gives the full variable domain: GAGVSQSPSNKVTEKGKDVELRCDPISGHTALYWYRQSLGQGLEFLIYFQGNSAPDKSGLPSDRFSAERTGGSVSTLTIQRTQQEDSAVYLCASSLAPGLAGAGYNEQFFGPGTRLTVL.